One sample yielded the 26 T cell receptor beta chains listed below, sequenced in a study of regulatory T cells in long-lasting Graves disease. For TCR beta, libraries came from iRepertoire HTBI primers and Arm-PCR of CDR3 regions. One entry per CDR3 protein results from TCRdb running MiXCR on the multiplex PCR reads. This sample carries more than 650,000 distinct CDR3 sequences, 25% to 35% of them seen once, and the ten largest clones take under 55%. Time point specified: persistent/refractory GD, antithyroid drugs over 5 years with positive TRAb. The authors made the TCR library using RNA they extracted from PBMCs. The material sequenced was peripheral blood mononuclear cells (PBMCs), taken when the disease was refractory, from a patient treated with antithyroid drugs. These receptors originate from a female donor with Graves disease.

This clonotype occurred many times. The chain links TRBV28 to TRBJ1-5, with TRBD1 as a possible D gene (5 bases). The germline V and J ends were trimmed by 3 bases and 0 bases, with 9 bases remaining between them. Germline V lookup: CDR1 MDHEN, CDR2 SYDVKM. This CDR3 spans 15 amino acids. In nucleotides, the CDR3 is TGTGCCAGCAGTTTGAGAGGGGTTAGCAATCAGCCCCAGCATTTT. Protein product: CASSLRGVSNQPQHF.

This clonotype was counted a few times. V and J are TRBV25-1 and TRBJ1-1, with 8 bases identical to TRBD1. This CDR3 has 17 amino acids. Germline V gene data show CDR1 as MGHDK and CDR2 as SYGVNS. V gave up 8 bases and J gave up 0 bases; unmatched junction bases: 14. CDR3 region: CASSRVQGEQMNTEAFF. For the CDR3, the DNA is TGTGCCAGCTCAAGAGTACAGGGGGAGCAAATGAACACTGAAGCTTTCTTT.

This rearrangement joins TRBV11-3 to TRBJ2-7; 10 nucleotides agree with TRBD2. Trimming at V came to 0 bases and at J to 6 bases, leaving 17 bases not matched to a gene. Germline-derived CDR1 and CDR2 are SGHNT and YENEEA. The CDR3 loop spans 19 amino acids. DNA of the CDR3: TGTGCCAGCAGCTTAGAGCTAGCGGGAGTTCATCACCGGCTGAGCGAGCAGTACTTC. Translating gives CASSLELAGVHHRLSEQYF.

This clonotype was detected a few times. The chain links TRBV5-1 to TRBJ1-1; perhaps TRBD1 as D (5 bases). Germline lookup yields CDR1 SGHRS and CDR2 YFSETQ. The CDR3 runs to 14 residues. The V gene lost 4 bases and the J gene lost 7 bases, with 17 bases spanning the gap. For the CDR3, the DNA is TGCGCCAGCAGCGGGGGACGCGGAGCTGGTGAAGCTTTCTTT. The encoded protein is CASSGGRGAGEAFF.

The rearrangement uses TRBV20-1 and TRBJ1-1; no clear D. Trimming removed 6 bases at V and 0 bases at J, with 14 bases between. Germline V gene data show CDR1 as DFQATT and CDR2 as SNEGSKA (reference sequence). CDR3 length: 14 amino acids. CDR3 DNA: TGCAGTGCCGACCGGTTGGATATGAACACTGAAGCTTTCTTT. It codes for CSADRLDMNTEAFF.

The J gene is TRBJ1-2, the V gene TRBV27; maybe TRBD1 (5 bases). The CDR3 is made up of 15 amino acids. CDR1 is MNHEY, CDR2 SMNVEV, per germline (reference sequence). V lost 2 bases and J lost 4, with 14 bases in between. The CDR3 sequence: CASSLNRDSLYGYTF. For the CDR3, the DNA is TGTGCCAGCAGTTTAAACCGGGACTCACTCTATGGCTACACCTTC.

This clonotype was observed at least ten times. The chain recombines TRBV27 with TRBJ2-5, with 9 bases aligning to TRBD2. Unmatched junction bases numbered 11, after V lost 4 bases and J lost 5 bases. This CDR3 is built from 16 residues. The germline gives CDR1 MNHEY, CDR2 SMNVEV (reference sequence). CDR3 amino acids: CASSSSAREGRETQYF. In nucleotides, the CDR3 is TGTGCCAGCAGTTCGTCAGCGCGGGAGGGCCGGGAGACCCAGTACTTC.

This clonotype was recorded at least ten times. The chain combines TRBV12-3 or TRBV12-4 with TRBJ2-7; 7 bases are shared with TRBD2. This CDR3 spans 13 amino acids. Unmatched junction bases numbered 5, after V lost 6 bases and J lost 3 bases. This CDR3 is CASRGWGGYEQYF. In nucleotides, the CDR3 is TGTGCCAGCAGGGGGTGGGGGGGCTACGAGCAGTACTTC.

Details on this clonotype: In this CDR3 the conserved last residue, phenylalanine or tryptophan, is missing, so a read error is likely. The chain recombines TRBV3-1 with TRBJ1-1; no clear D. From germline, CDR1 is LGHDT and CDR2 YNNKEL (reference sequence). CDR3 length: 14 amino acids. The germline V and J ends were trimmed by 6 bases and 2 bases, with 13 bases remaining between them. CDR3 loop: CASRYRSENTEAFL. The DNA of the CDR3 is TGTGCCAGCAGATACCGGTCCGAAAACACTGAAGCTTTCCTT.

The V gene is TRBV5-1, the J gene TRBJ1-1, with D tentatively TRBD1 (6 bases). The CDR3 is 17 residues long. Trimming stripped 0 bases from V and 3 bases from J, with 18 bases between. Germline V gene data show CDR1 as SGHRS and CDR2 as YFSETQ. The CDR3 region is CASSLARGGLKDTEAFF. In nucleotides, the CDR3 is TGCGCCAGCAGCTTGGCCCGAGGGGGGTTGAAAGACACTGAAGCTTTCTTT.

Only a few counts were recorded for this clonotype. J is TRBJ1-2 and V is TRBV12-3 or TRBV12-4; no definite D call. V dropped 7 bases and J dropped 4 bases, with 19 bases sitting between them. This CDR3 contains 15 residues. CDR3 sequence reads: CASTLLNAVLYGYTF. CDR3 coding DNA: TGTGCCAGCACCCTCTTAAACGCAGTTCTCTATGGCTACACCTTC.

The J gene is TRBJ2-3, the V gene TRBV28; D is uncertain. The CDR3 is made up of 12 amino acids. The V and J ends lost 2 bases and 3 bases respectively, with 3 bases between them. The germline V gene has CDR1 MDHEN and CDR2 SYDVKM. CDR3 coding DNA: TGTGCCAGCAGTTTAATGACAGATACGCAGTATTTT. Amino acid sequence: CASSLMTDTQYF.

This chain joins TRBV6-2 or TRBV6-3 and TRBJ1-5; D possibly corresponds to TRBD1 (5 bases). V was clipped by 2 bases and J by 9 bases, with 11 bases between them. This CDR3 contains 13 residues. CDR1 is MNHEY, CDR2 SVGEGT, per germline. CDR3 coding DNA: TGTGCCAGCAGTTACGGGGCCGGACGGCCCCAGCATTTT. Its protein is CASSYGAGRPQHF.

This rearrangement joins TRBV3-1 to TRBJ1-4, with D perhaps matching TRBD1 (5 bases). Germline V gene data show CDR1 as LGHDT and CDR2 as YNNKEL (reference sequence). Trimming pared 4 bases from V and 5 bases from J, leaving 20 bases between. CDR3 length: 17 amino acids. The chain's CDR3 is CASSPLPSGRTNEKLFF. CDR3 DNA sequence: TGTGCCAGCAGCCCCCTCCCGTCGGGACGCACAAATGAAAAACTGTTTTTT.

This clonotype was recorded a few times. The chain uses TRBV10-3 and TRBJ2-2; D is ambiguous. Trimming pared 7 bases from V and 3 bases from J, leaving 12 bases between. The CDR3 spans 14 residues. CDR1 ENHRY and CDR2 SYGVKD come from the germline V gene. The CDR3 loop is CAIKAELDTGELFF. CDR3 nucleotide sequence: TGTGCCATCAAGGCCGAGCTGGACACCGGGGAGCTGTTTTTT.

The chain joins TRBV20-1 to TRBJ1-2, with TRBD1 matching 9 bases. The CDR3 is made up of 16 amino acids. Losses at the gene ends were 4 bases for V and 6 bases for J; bases not matched to a gene: 15. CDR1 and CDR2 (germline): DFQATT, SNEGSKA (reference sequence). The CDR3 sequence is CSANGPGQGYNNGYTF. CDR3 DNA: TGCAGTGCTAATGGGCCGGGACAGGGATATAATAATGGCTACACCTTC.

A word on this clonotype: The germline gene is not matched at one end of the junction; a read error may be the cause. The gene calls are TRBV12-3 or TRBV12-4 and TRBJ1-5, with D perhaps matching TRBD1 (5 bases). CDR3 length equals 16 residues. The CDR3 sequence is CASSIALGVRNQPQHF. The CDR3 region has the DNA TGTGCCAGCAGTATAGCCCTGGGGGTACGCAATCAGCCCCAGCATTTT.

This chain joins TRBV9 and TRBJ1-2, with TRBD1 as a possible D gene (6 bases). This CDR3 has 16 amino acids. Germline CDR1 reads SGDLS; CDR2 reads YYNGEE. Trimming took 4 bases from V and 7 from J, leaving 23 bases between them. CDR3 protein: CASSTLLGGRRLGYTF. CDR3 sequence (DNA): TGTGCCAGCAGCACCCTACTTGGGGGGCGCAGGCTTGGCTACACCTTC.

The chain recombines TRBV9 with TRBJ1-1; 7 bases are a match to TRBD1. The CDR3 totals 16 residues. J gave up 7 bases and V 3 bases, and 15 bases lay outside the gene matches. Germline CDR1 SGDLS, CDR2 YYNGEE. CDR3 protein: CASSGGVGQRGFEAFF. The CDR3 DNA reads as TGTGCCAGCAGCGGGGGGGTGGGACAGAGAGGGTTTGAAGCTTTCTTT.

This clonotype was seen many times. At one of its ends the junction is not consistent with the germline gene, which may arise from a read error. The rearrangement uses TRBV7-3 and TRBJ2-7; weak D call: TRBD2 (5 bases). CDR3 size: 11 residues. In germline, CDR1 is SGHTA, CDR2 FQGTGA. CDR3: CASSPFTEVRF. CDR3 bases: TGTGCCAGCAGCCCCTTTACGGAGGTCCGGTTC.

The chain couples TRBV19 to TRBJ1-2, with TRBD1 identical over 7 bases. The germline gives CDR1 LNHDA, CDR2 SQIVND (reference sequence). Trimming removed 5 bases from V and 7 bases from J; junction bases left unmatched: 10. The CDR3 extends over 14 amino acids. In nucleotides, the CDR3 is TGTGCCAGTAGTCCCGAGACAGGGAATAGTGGCTACACCTTC. Residues: CASSPETGNSGYTF.

This clonotype was observed at least ten times. This chain joins TRBV11-2 and TRBJ1-1, with 7 bases fitting TRBD1. The ends lost 5 bases at V and 5 bases at J; junction bases unmatched: 14. Germline V gene data show CDR1 as SGHAT and CDR2 as FQNNGV. The length of the CDR3 is 16 residues. Here the CDR3 reads CASSPRQDRRGTEAFF. The DNA of the CDR3 is TGTGCCAGCAGCCCTAGACAGGACCGCAGGGGGACTGAAGCTTTCTTT. The whole variable domain, remainder taken from reference TRBV11-2 and TRBJ1-1, is EAGVAQSPRYKIIEKRQSVAFWCNPISGHATLYWYQQILGQGPKLLIQFQNNGVVDDSQLPKDRFSAERLKGVDSTLKIQPAKLEDSAVYLCASSPRQDRRGTEAFFGQGTRLTVV.

This clonotype was picked up many times. The chain couples TRBV2 to TRBJ2-7, with TRBD1 matching over 11 bases. The CDR3 is made up of 16 amino acids. Germline trimming cut 3 bases from V and 3 bases from J; bases unmatched to any gene: 7. Germline V gene lookup returns CDR1 SNHLY and CDR2 FYNNEI. The CDR3: CASSDIGTGGHYEQYF. The DNA of the CDR3 is TGTGCCAGCAGTGATATAGGGACAGGGGGGCACTACGAGCAGTACTTC.

The chain is built from TRBV15 and TRBJ1-2; D unclear. Germline lookup yields CDR1 LNHNV and CDR2 YYDKDF (reference sequence). V was pared by 3 bases and J by 0 bases, with 11 bases between. The CDR3 has 15 residues. CDR3 in DNA: TGTGCCACCAGCAGCAGGCCGGGGACTAACTATGGCTACACCTTC. The encoded protein is CATSSRPGTNYGYTF.

V is TRBV20-1 and J is TRBJ1-3; 12 nucleotides match TRBD1. V trimming: 5 bases; J trimming: 4 bases; junction bases outside the gene matches: 18. CDR1 and CDR2 (germline): DFQATT, SNEGSKA (reference sequence). This CDR3 has 19 amino acids. CDR3 bases: TGCAGTGCTTTTTCTAAACTTCCGGGACAGGGGGCGCGAGGAAACACCATATATTTT. Translation gives CSAFSKLPGQGARGNTIYF.

Note on this clonotype: This may come from a read error, since a much larger clone is one base off. This chain uses TRBV7-3 with TRBJ1-1; 9 bases match TRBD1. Germline-derived CDR1 and CDR2 are SGHTA and FQGTGA. With 5 bases clipped from V and 6 bases from J, the junction kept 4 bases outside the gene matches. CDR3 length equals 13 residues. The CDR3 region has the DNA TGTGCCAGCAGCCGGGACAGGGACGCTGAAGCTTTCTTT. This gives the protein CASSRDRDAEAFF.